Listed below are T cell receptor beta chains from one sample, sequenced in a study of tumor-infiltrating lymphocytes in primary liver carcinoma. TCRdb called the multiplex PCR reads again in MiXCR, with one record for every CDR3 protein. The profile shows roughly 330,000 distinct CDR3 sequences, 65% of them singletons. The sequenced sample consisted of peripheral blood. The receptors come from a man aged 40-49 years with primary liver carcinoma and hepatitis B virus infection. CDR3s include the opening cysteine and the closing phenylalanine or tryptophan. D genes are given only for firm matches. The size field is filled for only some rows; it gives once, few, many or a size class.

j_call,clone_size,d_call,v_call,cdr3_nt,cdr3_aa
TRBJ1-2,.,.,TRBV5-6,TGTGCCAGCAGCTTGGTGGAGAACTATGGCTACACCTTC,CASSLVENYGYTF
TRBJ1-1,.,.,TRBV6-1,TGTGCCAGCAGTCCCGGACAGCCTGTGGTGGACACTGAAGCTTTCTTT,CASSPGQPVVDTEAFF
TRBJ1-1,once,.,TRBV12-3/TRBV12-4,TGTGTCAGCAGTTCCAGGGTCATGAACACTGATGCTTTCTTT,CVSSSRVMNTDAFF
TRBJ2-3,.,.,TRBV4-1,TGCGCCAACAGCCAAGTCTCGGGCGTCACAGATACGCAGTATTTT,CANSQVSGVTDTQYF
TRBJ2-2,many,.,TRBV4-1,TGCGCCAGCAGCCACGCTACAGGACGCGCGAACACCGGGGAGCTGTTTTTT,CASSHATGRANTGELFF
TRBJ1-5,.,.,TRBV6-5,TGTGCCAGCAGACGGGGGGATACTAGACAGCCCCAGCATTTT,CASRRGDTRQPQHF
TRBJ1-1,many,.,TRBV29-1,TGCAGCGTTGAATCCTACAGGGAAAATACTGAAGCTTTCTTT,CSVESYRENTEAFF
TRBJ2-1,.,.,TRBV12-3/TRBV12-4,TGTGCCAGCGAGGATCGGGTAGGGAACTACAATGAGCAGTTCTTC,CASEDRVGNYNEQFF
TRBJ2-7,once,.,TRBV11-2,TGTGCCAGCAGCTTAAGACATGACGGGGGGACATGCAACTACGAGCAGTACTTC,CASSLRHDGGTCNYEQYF
TRBJ2-1,.,.,TRBV5-6,TGTGCCAGCAGCCTACTAGGGGGAGGACACAATGAGCAGTTCTTC,CASSLLGGGHNEQFF
TRBJ2-1,few,.,TRBV6-5,TGTGCCACCGCAAGGTTACAGGGCCCATACAATGAGCAGTTCTTC,CATARLQGPYNEQFF
TRBJ2-1,few,TRBD2,TRBV10-1,TGCGCCAGCAGTGAGTGGCCTAGCGGGAACAATGAGCAGTTCTTC,CASSEWPSGNNEQFF
TRBJ2-2,.,.,TRBV29-1,TGCAGCGTTGATGACCGCGGGCTGGAACCGGGGGAGCTGTTTTTT,CSVDDRGLEPGELFF
TRBJ2-3,.,.,TRBV6-4,TGTGCTAGCAGTTCAGGAAGCGGGCTCCCGATAGGAACAGATACGCAGTATTTT,CASSSGSGLPIGTDTQYF
TRBJ2-3,many,.,TRBV12-3/TRBV12-4,TGTGCCAGCAAATCGACCCCCCCTCAGACAGATACGCAGTATTTT,CASKSTPPQTDTQYF